This passage covers 30 T cell receptor beta chains from one sample sequenced in a study of T cells in Graves' hyperthyroidism and ophthalmopathy. The source material, RNA transcripts, was used to amplify TCR beta CDR3 regions. TCR CDR3 regions were first amplified by RT-PCR with HTBI primers. Each CDR3 protein is one row after TCRdb ran MiXCR on the multiplex PCR reads. The sample carries approximately 400,000 distinct CDR3 sequences, 15% to 19% recorded once. Sequencing input: blood. All receptors come from a woman in her late teens or twenties with Graves' hyperthyroidism.

The rearrangement links TRBV7-9 to TRBJ2-5; D is perhaps TRBD2 (5 bases). The CDR3 totals 12 residues. The V and J ends lost 5 bases and 7 bases respectively, with 11 bases between them. In germline, CDR1 is SEHNR, CDR2 FQNEAQ (reference sequence). CDR3 protein: CASSPRAGTQYF. DNA for the CDR3: TGTGCCAGCAGCCCTCGGGCGGGGACCCAGTACTTC.

Comments on this clonotype: A much larger clone lies one base from this, so it may be a read error. This rearrangement joins TRBV7-2 to TRBJ2-5; 7 nucleotides match TRBD2. Per germline, CDR1 SGHTA and CDR2 FQGNSA. The V and J ends lost 4 bases and 1 base, in that order; junction bases with no gene match: 6. The CDR3 has 15 amino acids. CDR3 nucleotides: TGTGCCAGCAGCTCCCCGGGAGGCAGCCAAGAGACCCAGTACTTC. It specifies CASSSPGGSQETQYF.

Many counts were recorded for this clonotype. J is TRBJ2-3 and V is TRBV5-5, with a tentative D call TRBD2 (5 bases). CDR3 length: 14 amino acids. Trimming pared 5 bases from V and 4 bases from J, leaving 14 bases between. Germline V gives CDR1 SGHKS, CDR2 YYEKEE (reference sequence). CDR3 loop: CASRVGRGSDTQYF. The CDR3 bases are TGTGCCAGCAGAGTGGGTCGGGGTTCAGATACGCAGTATTTT.

This clonotype was seen at least ten times. V gene TRBV20-1 combines with J gene TRBJ1-1, with D perhaps TRBD1 (5 bases). Germline CDR1 and CDR2: DFQATT and SNEGSKA (reference sequence). V lost 1 base to trimming and J lost 5 bases, with 11 bases between them. CDR3 length: 13 amino acids. CDR3 in amino acids: CSARGGGETEAFF. Written as DNA, the CDR3 is TGCAGTGCTAGAGGGGGCGGAGAGACTGAAGCTTTCTTT.

This clonotype was counted between two and nine times. The chain carries TRBV6-4 and TRBJ1-2, with D tentatively TRBD1 (5 bases). V gave up 3 bases and J gave up 1 base, with 9 bases separating them. The CDR3 spans 14 residues. CDR1 is MRHNA and CDR2 is SNTAGT in the germline V gene. This chain's CDR3 is CASSETGDNYGYTF. In DNA form, the CDR3 reads TGTGCCAGCAGTGAAACAGGAGATAACTATGGCTACACCTTC.

This clonotype was seen many times. CDR3 coding DNA: TGTGCCAGCAGCTTAATCTTGGGGGACACTGAAGCTTTCTTT. It codes for CASSLILGDTEAFF. The J gene is TRBJ1-1, the V gene TRBV7-3; TRBD1 is a possible D gene (5 bases). V lost 1 base, J lost 3 bases, and 9 bases lay in between. Germline V gene lookup returns CDR1 SGHTA and CDR2 FQGTGA. The CDR3 totals 14 residues.

This clonotype was detected ten times or more. The rearrangement links TRBV12-3 or TRBV12-4 to TRBJ1-2; 11 nucleotides match TRBD1. With 5 bases clipped from V and 4 bases from J, the junction kept 6 bases outside the gene matches. The CDR3 length is 15 residues. CDR3 DNA sequence: TGTGCCAGCAGTGCGTCCGGGACAGGGGGCTATGGCTACACCTTC. As protein: CASSASGTGGYGYTF.

In its sample, this clonotype was seen many times. This sequence joins TRBV28 and TRBJ1-5; TRBD1 might be the D (6 bases). Germline V gene sequence: CDR1 MDHEN, CDR2 SYDVKM. CDR3 length: 15 residues. Trimming shortened V by 4 bases and J by 0 bases, and 10 bases separated the two germline ends. CDR3 bases: TGTGCCAGCAGTTACGACAGGTATAGCAATCAGCCCCAGCATTTT. Its translation is CASSYDRYSNQPQHF.

This clonotype was recorded many times. The chain recombines TRBV28 with TRBJ2-5, with a weak D call TRBD1 (5 bases). Germline values: CDR1 MDHEN, CDR2 SYDVKM. This CDR3 region has 18 residues. The V end lost 6 bases, the J end lost 5 bases, and 28 bases lay between the germline ends. The DNA for the CDR3 is TGTGCCAGCAGCCGATCCTTTCGGAAAGGAACCACAGGCGAGACCCAGTACTTC. Its protein product is CASSRSFRKGTTGETQYF.

In this sample, this clonotype turned up many times. The gene calls are TRBV20-1 and TRBJ2-1; 9 bases line up with TRBD2. V lost 6 bases, J lost 12 bases, and 9 bases stayed unmatched. The CDR3 is 12 residues long. Germline CDR1 and CDR2: DFQATT and SNEGSKA (reference sequence). The CDR3, as DNA: TGCAGTGCCCGTGACCAGACTAGCGGGCAGTTCTTC. Protein sequence: CSARDQTSGQFF.

This clonotype was observed at least ten times. CDR3 sequence (DNA): TGCAGCGTTGAACTGTCCTATACCTACGAGCAGTACTTC. It encodes CSVELSYTYEQYF. This chain connects TRBV29-1 to TRBJ2-7; D uncertain. Deletions cut 2 bases from V and 2 bases from J, with 10 bases between. CDR1 SQVTM and CDR2 ANQGSEA come from the germline V gene. The CDR3 runs 13 residues.

This sequence joins TRBV19 and TRBJ2-1, with 8 bases lining up with TRBD1. The CDR3 runs to 14 residues. J was trimmed by 10 bases and V by 4 bases; bases with no gene match: 9. The germline V gene has CDR1 LNHDA and CDR2 SQIVND (reference sequence). CDR3 coding DNA: TGTGCCAGTAGTACCCAGGGGGCGGTAAGCGAGCAGTTCTTC. Translating it yields CASSTQGAVSEQFF.

This clonotype appeared many times. The chain is built from TRBV12-3 or TRBV12-4 and TRBJ2-3; weak D call: TRBD2 (5 bases). The CDR3 totals 17 residues. Trimming took off 5 bases at V and 0 bases at J, with 18 bases between the two ends. DNA of the CDR3: TGTGCCAGCAGTCCTTGGACTGTCGGCACTAGCACAGATACGCAGTATTTT. This encodes CASSPWTVGTSTDTQYF.

J is TRBJ1-1 and V is TRBV6-2 or TRBV6-3, with 9 bases fitting TRBD1. Germline V CDR1 and CDR2: MNHEY, SVGEGT. The V gene end was trimmed by 6 bases and the J gene end by 1 base; junction bases not matched to a gene: 3. The CDR3 covers 14 residues. CDR3 nucleotide sequence: TGTGCCAGCAGGACGGACAGGGGGAACACTGAAGCTTTCTTT. This encodes CASRTDRGNTEAFF.

This clonotype came up a few times. A much larger clone differs by one base, so this may be a read error. J is TRBJ1-5 and V is TRBV20-1; TRBD1 matches 7 bases. The CDR3 is 14 amino acids. In germline, CDR1 is DFQATT, CDR2 SNEGSKA (reference sequence). The CDR3: CSASDRQFNQPQRF. In DNA form, the CDR3 reads TGCAGTGCTTCGGACAGGCAGTTTAATCAGCCCCAGCGTTTT.

In this sample, this clonotype turned up many times. This chain links TRBV7-2 with TRBJ2-3; 9 bases are a match to TRBD2. CDR1 is SGHTA, CDR2 FQGNSA, per germline. The CDR3 contains 18 residues. The trim removed 4 bases at V and 1 base at J, leaving 12 bases unmatched. The CDR3 reads CASSSGLARGKGTDTQYF. The CDR3 region has the DNA TGTGCCAGCAGCTCCGGACTAGCGCGGGGGAAGGGCACAGATACGCAGTATTTT.

This chain connects TRBV7-2 to TRBJ2-1; D is perhaps TRBD2 (7 bases). Looked up from germline, CDR1 is SGHTA and CDR2 is FQGNSA. The CDR3 covers 13 residues. V lost 5 bases to trimming and J lost 5 bases, with 10 bases between them. DNA for the CDR3: TGTGCCAGCAGCGGGGGGGCCAACAATGAGCAGTTCTTC. Its translation is CASSGGANNEQFF.

The CDR3 DNA sequence: TGCGCCAGCAGCCCGGGACAGAGCGCAGATACGCAGTATTTT. It specifies CASSPGQSADTQYF. The V and J genes are TRBV5-1 and TRBJ2-3; TRBD1 aligns across 7 bases. V lost 4 bases, J lost 4 bases, and 6 bases stayed unmatched. The CDR3 has 14 amino acids. Germline V lookup: CDR1 SGHRS, CDR2 YFSETQ.

This clonotype was detected a few times. This chain connects TRBV20-1 to TRBJ1-1; no definite D call. There are 13 residues in the CDR3. Trimming pared 3 bases from V and 1 base from J, leaving 9 bases between. Germline values: CDR1 DFQATT, CDR2 SNEGSKA (reference sequence). DNA of the CDR3: TGCAGTGCTAGGGCTCCCGGGAACACTGAAGCTTTCTTT. It codes for CSARAPGNTEAFF.

A note on this clonotype: This could be a read error, since a much larger clone is one nucleotide away. The rearrangement links TRBV28 to TRBJ2-1; 7 nucleotides match TRBD2. The ends lost 4 bases at V and 12 bases at J; junction bases unmatched: 6. The germline CDR1 and CDR2 sequences are MDHEN and SYDVKM. CDR3 length: 12 amino acids. The CDR3 DNA reads as TGTGCCAGCAGTTCTTGGACTAGTGCGCAGTTCTTC. Its protein is CASSSWTSAQFF.

This clonotype showed up just a few times. The V gene is TRBV6-1, the J gene TRBJ1-6; D is perhaps TRBD1 (5 bases). This CDR3 has 11 residues. Trimming removed 6 bases from V and 16 bases from J, with 13 bases in between. Germline-derived CDR1 and CDR2 are MNHNS and SASEGT. The CDR3 region has the DNA TGTGCCAGCAGCGGCCCGGGGCCTCTCCACTTT. Translated: CASSGPGPLHF.

This clonotype has a count of ten or more. The chain uses TRBV20-1 and TRBJ2-1, with 11 bases fitting TRBD2. Germline trimming cut 0 bases from V and 1 base from J; bases unmatched to any gene: 2. The CDR3 runs 16 residues. CDR1 and CDR2 from the germline V gene are DFQATT and SNEGSKA (reference sequence). CDR3 in DNA: TGCAGTGCTAGAGATGGGACTAGCGGTTCCTACAATGAGCAGTTCTTC. Its protein is CSARDGTSGSYNEQFF.

Points on this clonotype: The junction does not match germline at one end; this may be a read error. The chain couples TRBV6-5 to TRBJ2-2; TRBD1 matches at 9 bases. In germline, CDR1 is MNHEY, CDR2 SVGAGI. The CDR3 totals 18 residues. The CDR3 here is CASSYSIRQGVHTGELLF. The CDR3 DNA follows: TGTGCCAGCAGTTACTCGATCAGACAGGGGGTTCACACCGGGGAGCTGCTTTTT.

This clonotype has at least ten counts. The V and J genes are TRBV20-1 and TRBJ1-1; 7 bases match TRBD1. V dropped 5 bases and J dropped 1; count of bases not matched to a gene: 4. The CDR3 has 13 amino acids. CDR1 and CDR2 (germline): DFQATT, SNEGSKA (reference sequence). CDR3 nucleotide sequence: TGCAGTGCTGAAGACAGGGAGAACACTGAAGCTTTCTTT. Amino acids: CSAEDRENTEAFF.

This clonotype was picked up many times. The chain combines TRBV27 with TRBJ1-1; 11 bases map to TRBD1. In germline, CDR1 is MNHEY, CDR2 SMNVEV (reference sequence). Unmatched junction bases numbered 8, after V lost 0 bases and J lost 5 bases. This CDR3 comprises 17 residues. The CDR3 DNA reads as TGTGCCAGCAGTTTATCCCTCGGACAGGGGGCGGGGACTGAAGCTTTCTTT. As protein: CASSLSLGQGAGTEAFF.

This clonotype was counted at least ten times. The V and J genes are TRBV28 and TRBJ2-2, with 7 bases identical to TRBD1. Trimming at V came to 2 bases and at J to 2 bases, leaving 2 bases not matched to a gene. The CDR3 runs to 15 residues. The germline CDR1 and CDR2 sequences are MDHEN and SYDVKM. The CDR3 here is CASSLRQGNTGELFF. As DNA, the CDR3 is TGTGCCAGCAGTTTACGACAGGGCAACACCGGGGAGCTGTTTTTT. The full variable domain, in which reference TRBV28 and TRBJ2-2 provide the parts outside the CDR3, is DVKVTQSSRYLVKRTGEKVFLECVQDMDHENMFWYRQDPGLGLRLIYFSYDVKMKEKGDIPEGYSVSREKKERFSLILESASTNQTSMYLCASSLRQGNTGELFFGEGSRLTVL.

Ten or more counts support this clonotype. This chain connects TRBV6-2 or TRBV6-3 to TRBJ1-1, with 11 bases lining up with TRBD1. The germline V gene has CDR1 MNHEY and CDR2 SVGEGT. The length of the CDR3 is 17 residues. V lost 6 bases and J lost 0; bases outside the gene matches: 9. The DNA of the CDR3 is TGTGCCAGCAGAGCGGACAGGGGGCTTGGGATGAACACTGAAGCTTTCTTT. Its translation: CASRADRGLGMNTEAFF.

This clonotype has a count of ten or more. The rearrangement links TRBV12-3 or TRBV12-4 to TRBJ2-1; D is ambiguous. Trimming took 7 bases from V and 0 from J, leaving 10 bases between them. CDR3 length equals 14 residues. This CDR3 reads CASIPPFSYNEQFF. The CDR3 DNA sequence: TGTGCCAGCATACCCCCCTTCTCCTACAATGAGCAGTTCTTC.

This clonotype was observed many times. J is TRBJ1-1 and V is TRBV5-4, with a possible D match to TRBD1 (5 bases). This CDR3 has 14 residues. Germline CDR1 SGHNT, CDR2 YYREEE (reference sequence). Trimming removed 0 bases from V and 2 bases from J, with 8 bases in between. The CDR3: CASSLVQDNTEAFF. The CDR3 bases are TGTGCCAGCAGCTTGGTACAGGACAACACTGAAGCTTTCTTT. The complete variable domain, with remaining parts taken from reference TRBV5-4 and TRBJ1-1, reads ETGVTQSPTHLIKTRGQQVTLRCSSQSGHNTVSWYQQALGQGPQFIFQYYREEENGRGNFPPRFSGLQFPNYSSELNVNALELDDSALYLCASSLVQDNTEAFFGQGTRLTVV.

A few counts support this clonotype. This chain connects TRBV6-1 to TRBJ2-7; perhaps TRBD1 as D (5 bases). This CDR3 comprises 15 residues. Trimming took off 6 bases at V and 0 bases at J, with 15 bases between the two ends. Germline V lookup: CDR1 MNHNS, CDR2 SASEGT. This chain's CDR3 is CASSWSDKSSYEQYF. As DNA, the CDR3 is TGTGCCAGCAGCTGGTCGGACAAGAGCTCCTACGAGCAGTACTTC.